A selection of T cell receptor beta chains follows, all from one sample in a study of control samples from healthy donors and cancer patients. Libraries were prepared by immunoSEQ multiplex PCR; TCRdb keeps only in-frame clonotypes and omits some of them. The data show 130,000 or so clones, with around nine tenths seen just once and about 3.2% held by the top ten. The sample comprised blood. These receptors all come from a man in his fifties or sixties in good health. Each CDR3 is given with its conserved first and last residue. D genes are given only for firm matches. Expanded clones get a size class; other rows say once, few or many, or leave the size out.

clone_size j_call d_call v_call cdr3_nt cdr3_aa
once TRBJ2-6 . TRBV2 TGTGCCAGCAGTGATCACTCTGGGGCCAACGTCCTGACTTTC CASSDHSGANVLTF
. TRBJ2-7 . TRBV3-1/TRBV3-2 TGTGCCAGCAGCCAAAAAATAAAGAACGAGCAGTACTTC CASSQKIKNEQYF
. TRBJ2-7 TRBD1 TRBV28 TGTGCCAGCAGAAGCCGGGACAGCTACGAGCAGTACTTC CASRSRDSYEQYF
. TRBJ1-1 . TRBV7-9 TGTGCCAGCAGCTCGACGGGAGGGGCGTACACTGAAGCTTTCTTT CASSSTGGAYTEAFF
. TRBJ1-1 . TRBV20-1 TGCAGTGCTAGTTTGTATACCACTGAAGCTTTCTTT CSASLYTTEAFF
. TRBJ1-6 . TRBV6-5 TGTGCCAGCAGTCTGGGATCCTATAATTCACCCCTCCACTTT CASSLGSYNSPLHF
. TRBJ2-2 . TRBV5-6 TGTGCCAGCAGTTACGTTCAGGCAGGGACCGGGGAGCTGTTTTTT CASSYVQAGTGELFF
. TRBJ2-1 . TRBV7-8 TGTGCCACGTCCGATCGGGCAGGGTACAATGAGCAGTTCTTC CATSDRAGYNEQFF
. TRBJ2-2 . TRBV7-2 TGTGCCAGCAGAAACAGGGGGGGGAACACCGGGGAGCTGTTTTTT CASRNRGGNTGELFF
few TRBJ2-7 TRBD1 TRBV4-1 TGCGCCAGCAGCCAAGTCGGGACAGGGATCTACGAGCAGTACTTC CASSQVGTGIYEQYF
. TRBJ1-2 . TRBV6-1 TGTGCCAGCAGTGAAAGCGCGAGGGTACACTTTGGCTACACCTTC CASSESARVHFGYTF
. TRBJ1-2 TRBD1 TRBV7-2 TGTGCCAGCAGCCCCCGGGACAGGGGGATCTATGGCTACACCTTC CASSPRDRGIYGYTF
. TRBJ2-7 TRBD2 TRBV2 TGTGCCAGCAGGGGGGGGACTAGAACCTACGAGCAGTACTTC CASRGGTRTYEQYF
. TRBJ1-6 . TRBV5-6 TGTGCCAGCAGCCTCCTGGGGAATAATTCACCCCTCCACTTT CASSLLGNNSPLHF
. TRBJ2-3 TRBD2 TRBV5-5 TGTGCCAGCAGCTTCCTTCGGACTAGCGGGGGGGCAGATACGCAGTATTTT CASSFLRTSGGADTQYF
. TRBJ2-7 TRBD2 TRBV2 TGTGCCAGCTTTAGCTCCGGACTAGCAGGCTACGAGCAGTACTTC CASFSSGLAGYEQYF
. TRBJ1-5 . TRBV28 TGTGCCAGCAGTTTAGGGCAGGGTATAGTTCAGCCCCAGCATTTT CASSLGQGIVQPQHF